This T cell receptor (beta chain) stems from a study of PD-1 blockade in mismatch repair-deficient tumors. This CDR3 is 18 amino acids long. Germline lookup yields CDR1 MDHEN and CDR2 SYDVKM. Trimming stripped 2 bases from V and 4 bases from J, with 24 bases between. The repertoire was sequenced with immunoSEQ multiplex PCR; TCRdb's copy has only in-frame clones and lacks some. The sample has about 39,000 clones, 65% to 85% seen once; the top ten hold roughly 0.98%. All patients were mismatch repair deficient, assessed by either PCR or immunohistochemistry. The receptor comes from an adult with mismatch repair-deficient cancer. The sequencing used PBMCs, collected about 40 weeks after starting pembrolizumab. The chain combines TRBV28 with TRBJ2-7; tentative D call: TRBD2 (5 bases). The CDR3, as DNA: TGTGCCAGCAGTTTAGAAGGTGTGCGGGTGTCAGGCTTATACGAGCAGTACTTC. It translates to CASSLEGVRVSGLYEQYF.